The present TCR beta chain was sequenced within a study of blood T cell repertoires in COVID-19. On the study more broadly: Sample material is recorded as cDNA or gDNA derived from T cells, B-cell-depleted T cells, or PBMCs.

TCRdb keeps only in-frame clones here, not all; method: immunoSEQ multiplex PCR. This table has 55,000 to 75,000 clones, about 87% appearing once. The CDR3 totals 14 residues. Germline lookup yields CDR1 MNHNS and CDR2 SASEGT. The V segment lost 0 bases and the J segment 5 bases; nucleotides outside the gene matches: 1. The chain uses TRBV6-1 and TRBJ1-5, with 7 bases identical to TRBD1. This clonotype originated in a human donor with active COVID-19. The donor label of this sample is uncertain. Sequencing was done on a sample of peripheral blood. CDR3 residues: CASSEATGYQPQHF. Written as DNA, the CDR3 is TGTGCCAGCAGTGAAGCGACAGGGTATCAGCCCCAGCATTTT.